This section outlines one T cell receptor beta chain sequence together with its context. This clonotype was found many times. Its antigen target is currently unknown. Base qualities are not recorded, but no much larger clone differs from it by a single base. The data were obtained in a study of regulatory T cells in long-lasting Graves disease (dated by TCRdb to about 2021). For the study in its entirety: Patients with newly diagnosed Graves' disease had been on antithyroid drugs for under 3 months. Persistent Graves' disease patients were compared with newly diagnosed Graves' disease patients by peripheral blood TCR sequencing and RNA sequencing. The study was conducted in China and was registered as a clinical trial. A total of around 35 samples were covered by TCR sequencing, comprising around 13 persistent and around 20 newly diagnosed Graves' disease patients. General findings and caveats noted by the study authors: The authors acknowledged the small sample size as a limitation that may reduce accuracy. Peripheral blood alone was examined, since thyroid tissue, which constituted the primary lesion, could not be accessed. Only the TCR beta chain was sequenced and analyzed. Patients with persistent disease shared more public clonotypes (around 3,000) than newly diagnosed patients did (more than 900). Persistent Graves' disease patients showed lower TCR Shannon entropy and fewer highly expanded clones than newly diagnosed patients, suggesting clonal expansion.

This specimen's time point label, per the study, means: newly diagnosed GD, antithyroid drugs for less than 3 months. For both TCR sequencing and RNA sequencing, RNA was extracted from PBMCs in TRIzol. The diagnosis of Graves' disease was made according to American Thyroid Association guidelines. Recruitment of patients was carried out at an endocrinology department in Xi'an, China. Each patient gave 8.5 to 9.5 milliliters of peripheral blood, collected in an EDTA anticoagulant tube. PBMCs were isolated by Ficoll Paque Plus density gradient separation without further T cell sorting. An Agilent 2100 Bioanalyzer and agarose gel were used to check RNA quality, while a NanoDrop 2000 measured RNA concentration. Library generation was performed with multiplex PCR. TCRdb names Illumina HiSeq 4000 as the instrument used. CDR3 regions were amplified by Arm-PCR with iRepertoire HTBI primers to construct TCR beta libraries. Before sequencing, the PCR products went through gel purification. As for the original processing: Gene usage analysis of CDR3 amino acid clonotypes relied on the 55 to 80 TRBV and 13 to 15 TRBJ segments identified across samples. COPE and FqMerger were used to merge the filtered high-quality paired reads into contigs. Contigs were aligned with BLAST to IMGT TRBV, TRBD and TRBJ reference genes, and CDR3 was defined per IMGT. Any clonotype with a frequency above 0.1% was counted as a highly expanded clone. Shannon entropy served as the measure of repertoire diversity, while the Gini coefficient captured V-J evenness. A clonotype found in more than one individual was treated as public. The raw public reads went through TCRdb reprocessing: fastp at Q25, MiXCR clone calling, in-frame beta chains kept. CDR3 protein sequences are deduplicated, and each keeps its most common genes and DNA. It is TCRdb's table, rather than the study itself, that gives the V and J calls and clone size. The sample includes a few hundred thousand distinct CDR3 sequences, with 20% to 25% observed a single time. Approximately 15% of the sample comes from the top ten.

Sequencing used peripheral blood mononuclear cells (PBMCs), obtained at new diagnosis, from a patient treated with antithyroid drugs. This receptor was obtained from a female donor with Graves disease.

At the DNA level, the sequence is TGTGCCAGCAGGTATATCGGGGGGAGCACAGATACGCAGTATTTT. Its product reads: CASRYIGGSTDTQYF. The sequence joins TRBV12-3 or TRBV12-4 to TRBJ2-3; TRBD2 agrees with 7 junctional bases. From its cysteine to its phenylalanine, the CDR3 spans 15 amino acids. Here the CDR3 DNA is all that survives: 45 bases in frame from base 1. V is pruned by 6 bases and J by 0 bases, leaving 6 bases of the junction without a gene match.